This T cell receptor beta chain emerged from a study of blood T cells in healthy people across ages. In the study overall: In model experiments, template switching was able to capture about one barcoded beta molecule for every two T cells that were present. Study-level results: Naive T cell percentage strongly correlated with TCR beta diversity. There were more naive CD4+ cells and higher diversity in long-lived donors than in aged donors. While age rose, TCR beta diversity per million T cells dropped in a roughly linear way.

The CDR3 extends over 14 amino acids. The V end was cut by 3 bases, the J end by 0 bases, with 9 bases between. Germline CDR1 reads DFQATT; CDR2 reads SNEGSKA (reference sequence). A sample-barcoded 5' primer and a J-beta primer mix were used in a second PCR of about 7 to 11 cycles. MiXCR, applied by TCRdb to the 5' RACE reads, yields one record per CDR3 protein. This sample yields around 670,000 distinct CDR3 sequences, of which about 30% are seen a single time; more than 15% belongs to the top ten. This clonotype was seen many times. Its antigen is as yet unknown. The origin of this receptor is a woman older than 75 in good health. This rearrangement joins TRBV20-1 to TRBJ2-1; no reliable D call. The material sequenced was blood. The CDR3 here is CSASPWDSYNEQFF. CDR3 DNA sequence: TGCAGTGCTAGCCCGTGGGACTCCTACAATGAGCAGTTCTTC.